This T cell receptor beta chain is from a study of human T cells and chemical hapten exposure. Across the study: Patients had diphenylcyclopropenone applied to the scalp weekly throughout the roughly 25-week study.

TCRdb fed the RACE reads into MiXCR, producing one record per CDR3 protein. The sample has about 51,000 distinct CDR3 sequences, over 8% seen once. Regarding the study as a whole: Controls had significantly fewer large CDR3 similarity clusters than were formed by expanded TCRs. Higher patch test scores went with higher counts of PT1 expanded TCRs.

Time point given: pre-sensitization, week 0. Described treatment: therapeutic diphenylcyclopropenone sensitization with weekly scalp DPC. From whole blood left unfractionated, total RNA was extracted. From germline, CDR1 is MNHNY and CDR2 SVGAGI (reference sequence). The CDR3 spans 14 residues. Trimming cost V 4 bases and J 3 bases; bases outside gene matches: 6. This clonotype appeared many times. What it recognizes is unknown. The sample in question was whole blood, obtained in connection with sensitization to the hapten diphenylcyclopropenone (DPC). The chain employs TRBV6-6 and TRBJ2-7, with 7 bases fitting TRBD1. The sequence was obtained from a woman between 35 and 50 years old with alopecia areata. Some clones in this sample may be carry-over from other donors' samples. The CDR3 DNA reads as TGTGCCAGCAGTTCCCCGACAGGGAACTACGAGCAGTACTTC. This encodes CASSSPTGNYEQYF.